Following are 3 T cell receptor beta chains from one sample sequenced in a study of T cell responses to AZD1222 COVID-19 vaccine. Clones were read by immunoSEQ multiplex PCR, and TCRdb kept only the in-frame ones, dropping some. Of approximately 180,000 clones in the sample, more than 75% were seen once. This specimen was peripheral blood, taken 28 days after the second AZD1222 dose. The source is an adult who received the AZD1222 COVID-19 vaccine.

This clone was observed once. The CDR3 nucleotides are TGTGCCACCAGTGATTATGCAGGCGCGAACACCGGGGAGCTGTTTTTT. Its protein is CATSDYAGANTGELFF. V and J are TRBV24-1 and TRBJ2-2; D is unresolved. CDR3 size: 16 residues. Per germline, CDR1 KGHDR and CDR2 SFDVKD. Trimming removed 2 bases at V and 0 bases at J, with 9 bases between.

This clone was seen just once. The chain carries TRBV13 and TRBJ2-7; D possibly corresponds to TRBD2 (6 bases). This CDR3 is built from 15 residues. The germline V gene encodes CDR1 PRHDT and CDR2 FYEKMQ (reference sequence). The V gene lost 3 bases and the J gene lost 1 base, with 13 bases spanning the gap. CDR3 sequence (DNA): TGTGCCAGCAGCTTGCCGGGACTCGCATCCTACGAGCAGTACTTC. As protein: CASSLPGLASYEQYF.

This chain uses TRBV28 with TRBJ1-2; 8 nucleotides match TRBD1. J gave up 2 bases and V 3 bases, and 2 bases lay outside the gene matches. CDR3 length: 14 residues. Germline V CDR1 and CDR2: MDHEN, SYDVKM. DNA of the CDR3: TGTGCCAGCAGTTTCCGGGACAGGAACTATGGCTACACCTTC. This translates into CASSFRDRNYGYTF.